This T cell receptor (beta chain) was identified during a study of T cell changes during pregnancy in multiple sclerosis. CDR3 length equals 14 residues. With 4 bases clipped from V and 6 bases from J, the junction kept 4 bases outside the gene matches. The germline CDR1 and CDR2 sequences are SGHVS and FNYEAQ. Generated by immunoSEQ multiplex PCR, the TCRdb table keeps only in-frame clones and is missing some. Of roughly 90,000 clones detected, approximately 90% appear once; the ten largest clones hold under 0.95%. The receptor's source is a female donor with multiple sclerosis, enrolled in a pregnancy study. This chain links TRBV7-6 with TRBJ1-5, with TRBD1 matching over 9 bases. Material: peripheral blood, obtained before pregnancy. Here the CDR3 reads CASSSGTGTQPQHF. In nucleotides, the CDR3 is TGTGCCAGCAGCTCCGGGACAGGGACTCAGCCCCAGCATTTT.